The 20 T cell receptor beta chains in this list originate from one sample, sequenced in a study of cytomegalovirus exposure and HLA in healthy donors. PCR involved 60 Vbeta and 13 Jbeta primers. The repertoire was sequenced with immunoSEQ multiplex PCR; TCRdb's copy has only in-frame clones and lacks some. The data hold fewer than 250,000 clones, with about four fifths observed a single time. Sequencing input: PBMCs. The receptors shown here come from a woman aged 50 to 60 in good health and CMV-seropositive.

This clone showed up just once. V and J are TRBV27 and TRBJ2-4; TRBD1 is a possible D gene (6 bases). CDR1 is MNHEY, CDR2 SMNVEV, per germline (reference sequence). The ends were cut back, 5 bases at V and 1 base at J, with 9 bases in the middle. There are 14 residues in the CDR3. The CDR3 sequence is CASSPQGAKNIQYF. The CDR3 DNA is TGTGCCAGCAGTCCCCAGGGGGCCAAAAACATTCAGTACTTC.

V and J are TRBV30 and TRBJ2-1; tentatively, D is TRBD1 (6 bases). Trimming shortened V by 4 bases and J by 7 bases, and 11 bases separated the two germline ends. The germline CDR1 and CDR2 sequences are GTSNPN and SVGIG (reference sequence). The CDR3 loop spans 12 amino acids. The CDR3 here is CAWNRVSNEQFF. CDR3 nucleotide sequence: TGTGCCTGGAACAGGGTATCAAATGAGCAGTTCTTC.

The chain uses TRBV9 and TRBJ1-3, with 7 bases that match TRBD1. CDR1 is SGDLS, CDR2 YYNGEE, per germline. The CDR3 loop spans 15 amino acids. Trimming at V came to 4 bases and at J to 4 bases, leaving 8 bases not matched to a gene. In nucleotides, the CDR3 is TGTGCCAGCAGCCAGACGACAGGGTTCGGAAACACCATATATTTT. Protein product: CASSQTTGFGNTIYF.

The genes are TRBV19 and TRBJ2-7, with 11 nucleotides matching TRBD1. The junction had 7 bases not matched to a gene; V was cut back by 4 bases and J by 5 bases. CDR1 and CDR2 from the germline V gene are LNHDA and SQIVND (reference sequence). This CDR3 spans 15 amino acids. The DNA of the CDR3 is TGTGCCAGTAGTACTTGGACAGGGGGCCTGAACGAGCAGTACTTC. Its protein is CASSTWTGGLNEQYF. Supplemented by reference TRBV19 and TRBJ2-7, the full variable domain reads DGGITQSPKYLFRKEGQNVTLSCEQNLNHDAMYWYRQDPGQGLRLIYYSQIVNDFQKGDIAEGYSVSREKKESFPLTVTSAQKNPTAFYLCASSTWTGGLNEQYFGPGTRLTVT.

The chain joins TRBV6-6 to TRBJ1-6, with 7 positions matching TRBD1. There are 16 residues in the CDR3. Germline-derived CDR1 and CDR2 are MNHNY and SVGAGI (reference sequence). The ends lost 5 bases at V and 6 bases at J; junction bases unmatched: 10. Here the CDR3 DNA reads TGTGCCAGCAGTATAGGGCTGGGACAGATTAATTCACCCCTCCACTTT. Translation: CASSIGLGQINSPLHF.

This CDR3 reads CASSLWVEQGNGYTF. The CDR3 coding sequence is TGTGCCAGCAGTTTATGGGTCGAACAGGGAAATGGCTACACCTTC. V usage is TRBV28 and J usage is TRBJ1-2; D perhaps matches TRBD1 (6 bases). V lost 0 bases, J lost 6 bases, and 14 bases lay in between. The length of the CDR3 is 15 residues. Germline CDR1 MDHEN, CDR2 SYDVKM.

The genes are TRBV6-1 and TRBJ1-2; the match to TRBD1 covers 7 bases. Germline CDR1 reads MNHNS; CDR2 reads SASEGT. V trimming: 4 bases; J trimming: 1 base; junction bases outside the gene matches: 6. The CDR3 is 15 amino acids. CDR3 in DNA: TGTGCCAGCAGTGTCACAGGGGACATTAACTATGGCTACACCTTC. This sequence encodes CASSVTGDINYGYTF.

About this clone: At one of its ends the junction is not consistent with the germline gene, which may arise from a read error. This sequence joins TRBV7-9 and TRBJ1-4; D not resolved. Germline V gene sequence: CDR1 SEHNR, CDR2 FQNEAQ (reference sequence). The CDR3 is made up of 15 amino acids. Here the CDR3 reads CSSSALKGGYEKLFF. CDR3 DNA: TGTTCCAGCAGCGCTCTAAAGGGAGGCTATGAAAAACTGTTTTTT.

J is TRBJ2-4 and V is TRBV7-8; TRBD2 is a possible D gene (5 bases). This CDR3 has 15 residues. V shed 5 bases and J shed 0 bases, with 11 bases lying between them. The germline gives CDR1 SGHVS, CDR2 FQNEAQ. The CDR3 loop is CASSVIGLAKNIQYF. DNA for the CDR3: TGTGCCAGCAGCGTGATAGGACTAGCCAAAAACATTCAGTACTTC.

This clone was counted between two and nine times. V usage is TRBV5-1 and J usage is TRBJ1-3; D is unresolved. Germline CDR1 SGHRS, CDR2 YFSETQ. V lost 4 bases, J lost 2 bases, and 13 bases lay in between. The CDR3 consists of 15 residues. CDR3 coding DNA: TGCGCCAGCAGCCTGGCCTTCGGGGCTGGAAACACCATATATTTT. This codes for CASSLAFGAGNTIYF.

The chain recombines TRBV27 with TRBJ2-2; tentative D call: TRBD2 (5 bases). V was clipped by 7 bases and J by 7 bases, with 22 bases between them. The CDR3 contains 16 residues. Germline V gives CDR1 MNHEY, CDR2 SMNVEV (reference sequence). The CDR3 DNA reads as TGTGCCAGCACCTTGAAAGGTTCCCTAGCAGTCGGGGAGCTGTTTTTT. It encodes CASTLKGSLAVGELFF.

This clone occurred a few times. The chain has TRBV28 and TRBJ1-5, with a weak D call TRBD1 (6 bases). The V gene's germline CDR1 is MDHEN and CDR2 SYDVKM. The V end was cut by 7 bases, the J end by 1 base, with 11 bases between. CDR3 length: 14 amino acids. CDR3 sequence (DNA): TGTGCCAGCATCCACCAGGGGAGCAATCAGCCCCAGCATTTT. Protein sequence: CASIHQGSNQPQHF.

This clone showed up just once. This sequence joins TRBV6-5 and TRBJ1-1; no clear D gene. Germline V gives CDR1 MNHEY, CDR2 SVGAGI. This CDR3 is built from 13 residues. Trimming cost V 2 bases and J 6 bases, with 10 bases left between them. CDR3 bases: TGTGCCAGCAGTTACGGTACATGGTCTGAAGCTTTCTTT. It encodes CASSYGTWSEAFF.

V usage is TRBV27 and J usage is TRBJ1-4; TRBD1 is a possible D gene (6 bases). From germline, CDR1 is MNHEY and CDR2 SMNVEV (reference sequence). The CDR3 is made up of 14 amino acids. The V and J ends lost 1 base and 7 bases respectively, with 10 bases between them. CDR3 protein: CASSLLGAGEKLFF. CDR3 nucleotide sequence: TGTGCCAGCAGTTTATTGGGGGCAGGTGAAAAACTGTTTTTT.

J is TRBJ2-1 and V is TRBV9, with 14 positions matching TRBD2. The germline gives CDR1 SGDLS, CDR2 YYNGEE. V shed 3 bases, J shed 6 bases, and the junction held 2 bases outside the gene matches. The CDR3 length is 15 residues. The CDR3 DNA is TGTGCCAGCAGCGGGACTAGCGGGGGGTCCAATGAGCAGTTCTTC. As protein: CASSGTSGGSNEQFF. Filled out from reference TRBV9 and TRBJ2-1, the complete variable domain reads DSGVTQTPKHLITATGQRVTLRCSPRSGDLSVYWYQQSLDQGLQFLIQYYNGEERAKGNILERFSAQQFPDLHSELNLSSLELGDSALYFCASSGTSGGSNEQFFGPGTRLTVL.

This clone was picked up one time. The chain uses TRBV28 and TRBJ2-1, with 10 bases matching TRBD2. Losses at the gene ends were 8 bases for V and 8 bases for J; bases not matched to a gene: 9. The CDR3 is 14 residues long. Germline loops: CDR1 MDHEN, CDR2 SYDVKM. CDR3: CASGGSGGPYEQFF. CDR3 sequence (DNA): TGTGCCAGCGGGGGTAGCGGGGGGCCTTATGAGCAGTTCTTC.

V and J are TRBV2 and TRBJ2-2, with 10 bases identical to TRBD1. After removal of 5 bases from V and 5 bases from J, the junction contained 8 bases not matched to a gene. CDR1 is SNHLY and CDR2 is FYNNEI in the germline V gene. The CDR3 is 16 residues long. The CDR3, as DNA: TGTGCCAGCAGTAGCGACAGGGGGCGATTTACCGGGGAGCTGTTTTTT. Its protein is CASSSDRGRFTGELFF.

This chain joins TRBV2 and TRBJ2-7; D is possibly TRBD1 (5 bases). Germline-derived CDR1 and CDR2 are SNHLY and FYNNEI. V lost 6 bases to trimming and J lost 3 bases, with 15 bases between them. This CDR3 comprises 14 residues. The CDR3 loop reads CASRETARNYEQYF. DNA for the CDR3: TGTGCCAGCAGGGAGACAGCCAGGAACTACGAGCAGTACTTC.

The chain carries TRBV19 and TRBJ2-7; D might be TRBD2 (5 bases). The CDR3 spans 15 residues. Germline CDR1 reads LNHDA; CDR2 reads SQIVND (reference sequence). V lost 5 bases to trimming and J lost 4 bases, with 18 bases between them. CDR3 sequence reads: CASSSVVGWRYEQYF. CDR3 nucleotides: TGTGCCAGTAGTTCCGTGGTGGGTTGGAGGTACGAGCAGTACTTC.

J is TRBJ2-5 and V is TRBV5-4, with D tentatively TRBD2 (5 bases). The CDR3 is made up of 13 amino acids. Germline CDR1 SGHNT, CDR2 YYREEE (reference sequence). Trimming stripped 4 bases from V and 5 bases from J, with 12 bases between. This CDR3 is CASSATRGETQYF. In DNA form, the CDR3 reads TGTGCCAGCAGCGCCACGCGCGGGGAGACCCAGTACTTC.